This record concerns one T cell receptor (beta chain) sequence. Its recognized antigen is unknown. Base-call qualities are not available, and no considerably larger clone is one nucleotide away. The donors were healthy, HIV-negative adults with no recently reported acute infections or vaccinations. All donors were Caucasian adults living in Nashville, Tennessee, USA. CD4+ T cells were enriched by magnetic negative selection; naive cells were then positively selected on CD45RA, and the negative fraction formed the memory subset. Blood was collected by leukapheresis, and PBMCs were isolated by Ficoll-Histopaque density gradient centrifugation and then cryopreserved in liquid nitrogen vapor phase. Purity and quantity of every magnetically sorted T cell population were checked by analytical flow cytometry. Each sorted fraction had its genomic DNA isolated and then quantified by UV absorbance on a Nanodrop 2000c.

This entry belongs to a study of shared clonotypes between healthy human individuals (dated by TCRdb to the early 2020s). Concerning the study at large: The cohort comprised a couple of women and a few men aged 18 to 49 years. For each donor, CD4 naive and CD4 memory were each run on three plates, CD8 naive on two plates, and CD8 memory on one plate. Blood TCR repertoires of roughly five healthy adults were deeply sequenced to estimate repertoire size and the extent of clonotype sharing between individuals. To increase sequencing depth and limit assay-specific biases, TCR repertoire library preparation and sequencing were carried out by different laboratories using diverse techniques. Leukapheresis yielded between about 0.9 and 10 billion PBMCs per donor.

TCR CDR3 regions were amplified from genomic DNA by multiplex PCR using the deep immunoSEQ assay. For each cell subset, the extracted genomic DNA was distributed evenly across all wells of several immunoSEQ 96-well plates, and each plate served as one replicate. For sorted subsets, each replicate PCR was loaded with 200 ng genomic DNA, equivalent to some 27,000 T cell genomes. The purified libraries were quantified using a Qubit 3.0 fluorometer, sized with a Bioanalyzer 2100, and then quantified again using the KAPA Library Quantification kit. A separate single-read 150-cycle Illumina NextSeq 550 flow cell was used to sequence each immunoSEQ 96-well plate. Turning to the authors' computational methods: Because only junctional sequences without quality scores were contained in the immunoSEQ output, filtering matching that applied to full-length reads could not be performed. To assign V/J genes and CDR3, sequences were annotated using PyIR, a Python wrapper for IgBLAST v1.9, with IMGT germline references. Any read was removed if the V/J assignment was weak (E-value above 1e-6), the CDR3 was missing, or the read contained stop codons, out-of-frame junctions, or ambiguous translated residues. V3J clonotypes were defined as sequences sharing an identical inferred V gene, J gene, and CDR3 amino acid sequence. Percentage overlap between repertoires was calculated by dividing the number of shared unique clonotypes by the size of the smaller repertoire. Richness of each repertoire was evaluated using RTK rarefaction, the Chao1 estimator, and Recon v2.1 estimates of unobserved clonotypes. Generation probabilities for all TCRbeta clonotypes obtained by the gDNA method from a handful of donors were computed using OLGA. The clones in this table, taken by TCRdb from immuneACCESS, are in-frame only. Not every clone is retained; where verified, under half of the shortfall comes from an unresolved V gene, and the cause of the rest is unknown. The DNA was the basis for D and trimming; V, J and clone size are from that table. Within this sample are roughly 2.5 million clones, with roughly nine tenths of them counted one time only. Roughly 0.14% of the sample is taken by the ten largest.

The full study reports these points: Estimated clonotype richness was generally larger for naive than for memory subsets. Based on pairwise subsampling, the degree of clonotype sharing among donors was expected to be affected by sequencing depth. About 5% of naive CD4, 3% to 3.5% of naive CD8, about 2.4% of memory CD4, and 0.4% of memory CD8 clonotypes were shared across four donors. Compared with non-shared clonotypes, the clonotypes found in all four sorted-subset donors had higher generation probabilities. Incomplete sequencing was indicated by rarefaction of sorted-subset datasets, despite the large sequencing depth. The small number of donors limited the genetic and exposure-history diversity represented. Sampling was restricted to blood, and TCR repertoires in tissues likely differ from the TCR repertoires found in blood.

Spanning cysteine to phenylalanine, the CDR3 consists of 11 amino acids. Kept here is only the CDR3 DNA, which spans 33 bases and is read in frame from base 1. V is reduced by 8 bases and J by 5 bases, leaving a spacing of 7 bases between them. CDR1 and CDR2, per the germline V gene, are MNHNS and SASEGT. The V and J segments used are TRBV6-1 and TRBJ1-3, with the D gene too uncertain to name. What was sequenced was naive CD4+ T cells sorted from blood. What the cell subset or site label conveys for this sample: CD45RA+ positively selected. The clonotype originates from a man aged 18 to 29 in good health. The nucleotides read TGTGCCAGCGACGGGAGAAACACCATATATTTT. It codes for CASDGRNTIYF.